This T cell receptor (beta chain) was recovered during a study of regulatory T cells in long-lasting Graves disease. The study, taken as a whole, reports: Persistent disease exhibited a predilection for TRBV28, TRBJ1-2 and TRBJ2-5. The TCR repertoire of persistent Graves' patients was less diverse than that of newly diagnosed ones.

Comment on this clonotype: The target antigen is unknown.

With iRepertoire HTBI primers and Arm-PCR of CDR3 regions, TCR beta libraries were built. TCRdb recomputed calls from the multiplex PCR reads with MiXCR, one row per CDR3 protein. Among fewer than 450,000 distinct CDR3 sequences listed, roughly a quarter were seen once. The CDR3 is 15 residues long. V was pared by 2 bases and J by 0 bases, with 2 bases of the junction left unmatched. Germline V lookup: CDR1 MNHNS, CDR2 SASEGT. This sample's time point: persistent/refractory GD, antithyroid drugs over 5 years with positive TRAb. Construction of the TCR library relied on RNA isolated from PBMCs. The source material was peripheral blood mononuclear cells (PBMCs), sampled when the disease was refractory, from a patient treated with antithyroid drugs. This TCR derives from a female donor with Graves disease. This chain joins TRBV6-1 and TRBJ1-1, with TRBD1 matching over 8 bases. In nucleotides, the CDR3 is TGTGCCAGCAGTGAATCACAGGGGGTGAACACTGAAGCTTTCTTT. It is translated as CASSESQGVNTEAFF.